This T cell receptor beta chain was recorded in a study of T cells in Graves' hyperthyroidism and ophthalmopathy (dated by TCRdb to about 2019). Notes on the research overall: Peripheral blood was collected at initial diagnosis, before any treatment. Prospective prediction of ophthalmopathy was tested in an independent validation cohort consisting of 18 to 20 hyperthyroidism patients and 15 or so patients who later progressed to ophthalmopathy. The study also compared thyroid tissue and blood T-cell repertoires from about six Graves' hyperthyroidism patients. TCR V-J signatures able to tell the groups apart were searched for in a discovery cohort of about a hundred patients, of whom roughly 42 had Graves' ophthalmopathy and 55 to 65 had stable Graves' hyperthyroidism. The paper reports TCR Vbeta CDR3 sequencing of some 140 peripheral blood samples: around 45 ophthalmopathy, fewer than 85 hyperthyroidism and 17 progressor patients. After blood sampling, hyperthyroidism patients were treated with methimazole at a starting dose of 30 mg daily, and ophthalmopathy patients were treated with high-dose intravenous methylprednisolone. The 100 discovery patients were randomly split 7:3 into training and test sets.

Ophthalmopathy patients had moderately to severely active disease, Clinical Activity Score of at least 3, NOSPECS grade of at least 4, and duration under 3 months. Patients with uncontrolled infections, other autoimmune diseases, pregnancy or lactation were excluded. Clinical symptoms, serum thyroxine and TRAb, thyroid ultrasound, and orbital computed tomography formed the basis for the diagnoses. PBMCs were separated from about 10 ml of fresh peripheral blood using Ficoll-Paque density gradient centrifugation. Total RNA was extracted using Trizol reagent, and RNA quality was assessed on an Agilent 2100 Bioanalyzer. The TCR beta CDR3 regions were amplified from RNA transcripts. For the first round of RT-PCR on the TCR CDR3, the HTBI primer set was used together with the Qiagen OneStep RT-PCR kit. The libraries were constructed in a second round of multiplex PCR and then size-selected and purified. Paired-end sequencing of the libraries was performed with 100 bp reads on an Illumina HiSeq2000. On the study's bioinformatics: SOAPnuke was used to process the raw data, throwing out any read that contained adapters or uncalled bases, had a mean Phred below 15, or lacked an exact constant-primer or identifier match. COPE v1.2.5 was used to merge high-quality paired reads, and clonotypes were defined as unique nucleotide sequences. MiTCR v1.1 was used to align the clonotypes against IMGT TRBV, TRBD and TRBJ reference segments. The analysis included only V-J combinations with a frequency above 0.0001, which together covered more than 99% of the repertoires. The TCS score was defined as the ratio of F50 (clonal expansion) to E x V (chaos), calculated using BLOSUM62-based TCRdist between CDR3 peptides within each V-J. Welch's t-statistics and random forest reduced 450 to 600 V-J features to 10 to 15, which were used in a naive Bayes classifier (R e1071). The public reads were reanalyzed by TCRdb: fastp trimming at Q25, MiXCR alignment, in-frame beta chains only. Rows are unified per CDR3 protein, each entry keeping the most common DNA and genes. The V and J calls and clone size come from TCRdb's table, not from the authors' own analysis. This sample has about 600,000 distinct CDR3 sequences in its table, and approximately 15% of those were observed once. The ten largest clones represent roughly 6.9% of the sample.

In this sample, this clonotype turned up a few times. Its specific antigen is unknown. No base qualities exist here, and no much larger clone lies one base off it. CDR1 and CDR2, looked up from the germline V gene, are SGDLS and YYNGEE. The CDR3 runs 18 residues from the cysteine to the phenylalanine. Only the CDR3 part of the read is kept: 54 bases, read in frame from the first base. V is pared back by 1 base and J by 6 bases, with 24 bases lying between the germline termini. Overall results and qualifications from the work: During validation, the model predicted progression to ophthalmopathy a median of roughly six months ahead of onset, with around 71% sensitivity and 72% to 80% specificity. No statistical method was used to set the sample size in advance, and investigators knew the group allocation. A 13 V-J signature model separated ophthalmopathy from stable hyperthyroidism, with 87.88% sensitivity and roughly 84% specificity in cross-validation and 80%/75% in testing. Most expanded thyroid clonotypes (frequency above 0.001) were also detected in blood, suggesting blood repertoires may reflect thyroid immune responses.

The sequence links TRBV9 to TRBJ2-3, with the D segment possibly TRBD1 or TRBD2, each aligning over 5 bases. This clonotype originated in a woman between 18 and 29 years old with Graves' ophthalmopathy. Sequencing input: blood. The sequence in DNA is TGTGCCAGCAGCGTAAGGCAGGCAGGGACCGTTGATGGGGATACGCAGTATTTT. The encoded protein is CASSVRQAGTVDGDTQYF.